This T cell receptor beta chain appears in the sequencing data of a study of tissue T cells after allogeneic stem cell transplantation. Adult allogeneic hematopoietic cell transplant recipients with steroid-refractory graft-versus-host disease were prospectively enrolled for research autopsy. Produced via immunoSEQ multiplex PCR; TCRdb's table is partial and in-frame only. The sample consists of thousands of clones, 64% of them appearing once. V dropped 5 bases and J dropped 2 bases, with 3 bases sitting between them. The CDR3 consists of 10 residues. Germline loops: CDR1 DFQATT, CDR2 SNEGSKA (reference sequence).

The genes are TRBV20-1 and TRBJ2-5, with D hard to call. The clonotype originates from a male patient over 55 with steroid-refractory graft-versus-host disease after an allogeneic stem cell transplant. The graft donor may have given rise to some T cells. The sequences come from jejunal tissue, collected at autopsy. CDR3: CSAVQETQYF. In nucleotides, the CDR3 is TGCAGTGCTGTTCAAGAGACCCAGTACTTC.